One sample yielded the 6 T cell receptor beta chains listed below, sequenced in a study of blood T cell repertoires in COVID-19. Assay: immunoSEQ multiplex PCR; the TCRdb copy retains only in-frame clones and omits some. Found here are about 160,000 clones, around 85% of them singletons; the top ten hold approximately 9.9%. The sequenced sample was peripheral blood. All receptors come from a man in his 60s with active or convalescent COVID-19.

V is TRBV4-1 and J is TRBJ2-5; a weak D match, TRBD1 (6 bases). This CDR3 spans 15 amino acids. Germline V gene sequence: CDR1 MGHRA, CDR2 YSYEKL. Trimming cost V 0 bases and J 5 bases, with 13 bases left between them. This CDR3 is CASSQDQGTKETQYF. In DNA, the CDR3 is TGCGCCAGCAGCCAAGATCAGGGGACAAAGGAGACCCAGTACTTC.

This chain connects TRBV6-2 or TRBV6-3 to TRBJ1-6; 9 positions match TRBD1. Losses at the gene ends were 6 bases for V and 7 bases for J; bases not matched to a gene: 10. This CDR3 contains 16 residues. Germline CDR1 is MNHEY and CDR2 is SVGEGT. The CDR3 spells CASSRSAGTGNSPLHF. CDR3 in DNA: TGTGCCAGCAGCCGTAGCGCCGGGACAGGGAATTCACCCCTCCACTTT.

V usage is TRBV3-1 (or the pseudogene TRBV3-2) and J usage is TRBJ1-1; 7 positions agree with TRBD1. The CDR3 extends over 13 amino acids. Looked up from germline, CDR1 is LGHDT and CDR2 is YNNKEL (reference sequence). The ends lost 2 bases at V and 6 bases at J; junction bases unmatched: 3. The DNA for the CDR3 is TGTGCCAGCAGCCAAAGGGGGCGGGCTGAAGCTTTCTTT. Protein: CASSQRGRAEAFF.

CDR3 bases: TGTGCCAGCAGTGACGGGTCTAGCGGGAAGCATGAGCAGTTCTTC. This gives the protein CASSDGSSGKHEQFF. The chain recombines TRBV6-4 with TRBJ2-1; TRBD2 matches at 9 bases. V lost 2 bases and J lost 8; bases outside the gene matches: 7. The CDR3 totals 15 residues. Germline CDR1 MRHNA, CDR2 SNTAGT.

CDR3 sequence (DNA): TGTGCCAGCAGCAATCCTCGCGGGGCCTCTGGGGCCAACGTCCTGACTTTC. Translated, it gives CASSNPRGASGANVLTF. The chain recombines TRBV7-2 with TRBJ2-6; perhaps TRBD2 as D (6 bases). Per germline, CDR1 SGHTA and CDR2 FQGNSA. The CDR3 runs 17 residues. The V end was cut by 5 bases, the J end by 0 bases, with 14 bases between.

CDR3 sequence: CASSQGQGAGGYTF. The CDR3 DNA reads as TGCGCCAGCAGCCAAGGACAGGGGGCGGGGGGCTACACCTTC. The gene calls are TRBV4-1 and TRBJ1-2, with TRBD1 matching over 10 bases. V lost 1 base, J lost 8 bases, and 4 bases stayed unmatched. CDR3 size: 14 residues. Germline lookup yields CDR1 MGHRA and CDR2 YSYEKL.